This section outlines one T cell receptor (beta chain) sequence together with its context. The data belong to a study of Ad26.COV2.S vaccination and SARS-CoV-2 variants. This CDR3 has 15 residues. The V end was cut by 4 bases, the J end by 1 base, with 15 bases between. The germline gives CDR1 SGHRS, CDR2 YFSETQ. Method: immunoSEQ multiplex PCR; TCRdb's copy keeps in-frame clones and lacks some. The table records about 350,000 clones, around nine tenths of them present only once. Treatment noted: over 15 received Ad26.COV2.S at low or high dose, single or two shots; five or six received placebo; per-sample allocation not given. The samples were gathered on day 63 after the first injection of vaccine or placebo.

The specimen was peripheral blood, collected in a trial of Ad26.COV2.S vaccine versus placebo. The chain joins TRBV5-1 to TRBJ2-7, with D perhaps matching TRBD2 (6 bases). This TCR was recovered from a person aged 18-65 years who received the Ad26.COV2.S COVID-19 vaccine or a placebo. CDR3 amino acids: CASSVIGGTSYEQYF. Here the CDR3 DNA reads TGCGCCAGCAGCGTGATTGGGGGGACTTCCTACGAGCAGTACTTC.